This T cell receptor (beta chain) originates from a study of shared clonotypes between healthy human individuals. Here immunoSEQ multiplex PCR was the method, and the copy in TCRdb shows in-frame clones only, minus some. The data hold under 2,000,000 clones, with approximately 95% observed a single time. The ends lost 4 bases at V and 2 bases at J; junction bases unmatched: 6. Germline CDR1 is SGDLS and CDR2 is YYNGEE. The CDR3 is 15 residues long. CD45RO-negative, CCR7-positively selected cells formed the naive CD8 fraction, excluding terminally differentiated effector memory CD45RA+ cells. Material for sequencing was naive CD8+ T cells sorted from blood. This TCR was sampled from a man younger than 30 in good health. This chain links TRBV9 with TRBJ2-7, with 10 bases fitting TRBD2. CDR3 nucleotides: TGTGCCAGCAGCCCTCGGACTAGCGGAACCTACGAGCAGTACTTC. Residues: CASSPRTSGTYEQYF. The full variable domain, with the rest looked up from reference TRBV9 and TRBJ2-7, is DSGVTQTPKHLITATGQRVTLRCSPRSGDLSVYWYQQSLDQGLQFLIQYYNGEERAKGNILERFSAQQFPDLHSELNLSSLELGDSALYFCASSPRTSGTYEQYFGPGTRLTVT.